This entry describes one T cell receptor beta chain. Germline V gene data show CDR1 as SGHTA and CDR2 as FQGTGA. V dropped 5 bases and J dropped 2; count of bases not matched to a gene: 9. This CDR3 region has 17 residues. Original analysis: For nucleated cells, counts were estimated from reference gene primer amplification. Data came from immunoSEQ multiplex PCR; TCRdb stores just in-frame clones and leaves some out. V and J calls and clone size follow that table, whereas D and trimming were derived from the DNA. The repertoire includes some 250,000 clones, about nine tenths of them detected once, and 6.2% sits in the top ten. The data were taken from a study of blood T cell repertoires in COVID-19. For the study at large: In each case, the material was cDNA or gDNA derived from T cells, B-cell-depleted T cells, or PBMCs.

Sequencing was performed on peripheral blood. The sequence was obtained from a man aged 55 to 69 with acute or convalescent COVID-19. This chain links TRBV7-3 with TRBJ2-2, with 9 bases lining up with TRBD2. The CDR3 DNA follows: TGTGCCAGCAGCGCTCGACCGGGACTAGCTAACACCGGGGAGCTGTTTTTT. Its translation is CASSARPGLANTGELFF.